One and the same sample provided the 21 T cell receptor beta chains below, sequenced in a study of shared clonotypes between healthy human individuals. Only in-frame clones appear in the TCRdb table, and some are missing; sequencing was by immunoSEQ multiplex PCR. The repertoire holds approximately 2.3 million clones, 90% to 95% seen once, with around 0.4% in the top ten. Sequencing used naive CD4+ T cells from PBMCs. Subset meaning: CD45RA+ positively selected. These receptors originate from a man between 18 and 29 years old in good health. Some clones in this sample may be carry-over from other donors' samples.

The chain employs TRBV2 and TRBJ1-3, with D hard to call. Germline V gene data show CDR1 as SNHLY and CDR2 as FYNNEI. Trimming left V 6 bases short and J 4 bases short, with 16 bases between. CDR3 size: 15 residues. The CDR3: CASSLDLRVGNTIYF. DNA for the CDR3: TGTGCCAGCAGCCTTGACTTAAGGGTGGGAAACACCATATATTTT.

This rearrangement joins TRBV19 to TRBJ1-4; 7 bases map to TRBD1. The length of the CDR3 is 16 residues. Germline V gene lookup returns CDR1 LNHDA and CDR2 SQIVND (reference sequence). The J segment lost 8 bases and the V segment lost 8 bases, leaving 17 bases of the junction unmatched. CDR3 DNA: TGTGCCAGTTTAGGGGCGGAAGACAGGGATTGGGAAAAACTGTTTTTT. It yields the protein CASLGAEDRDWEKLFF. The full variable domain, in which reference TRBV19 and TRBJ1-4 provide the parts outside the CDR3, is DGGITQSPKYLFRKEGQNVTLSCEQNLNHDAMYWYRQDPGQGLRLIYYSQIVNDFQKGDIAEGYSVSREKKESFPLTVTSAQKNPTAFYLCASLGAEDRDWEKLFFGSGTQLSVL.

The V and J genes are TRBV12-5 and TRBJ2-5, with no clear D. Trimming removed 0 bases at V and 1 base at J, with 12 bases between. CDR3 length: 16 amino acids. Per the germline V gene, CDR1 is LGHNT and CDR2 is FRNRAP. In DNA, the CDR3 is TGTGCTAGTGGTTTGGTACTTTGGGGTTTCCAAGAGACCCAGTACTTC. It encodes CASGLVLWGFQETQYF.

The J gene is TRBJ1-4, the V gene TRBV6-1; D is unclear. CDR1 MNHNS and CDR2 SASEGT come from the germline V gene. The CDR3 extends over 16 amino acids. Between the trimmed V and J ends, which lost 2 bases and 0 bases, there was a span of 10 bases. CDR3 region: CASSEFFGATNEKLFF. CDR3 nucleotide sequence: TGTGCCAGCAGTGAATTCTTCGGAGCAACTAATGAAAAACTGTTTTTT.

The CDR3 nucleotides read TGTGCCAGCAGCTCTAGCAAAGCCTACGAGCAGTACTTC. It specifies CASSSSKAYEQYF. The gene calls are TRBV6-5 and TRBJ2-7; D is possibly TRBD2 (5 bases). CDR1 is MNHEY and CDR2 is SVGAGI in the germline V gene. Trimming removed 6 bases at V and 2 bases at J, with 11 bases between. The CDR3 is made up of 13 amino acids.

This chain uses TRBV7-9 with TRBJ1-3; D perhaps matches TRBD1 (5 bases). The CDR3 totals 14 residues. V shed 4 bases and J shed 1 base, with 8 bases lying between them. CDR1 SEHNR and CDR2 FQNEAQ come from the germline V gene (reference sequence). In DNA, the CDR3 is TGTGCCAGCAGCTGGGGGGGGTCTGGAAACACCATATATTTT. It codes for CASSWGGSGNTIYF.

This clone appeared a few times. CDR3 sequence reads: CASSAGGMFSNQPQHF. CDR3 nucleotides: TGTGCCAGCAGCGCGGGTGGGATGTTTAGCAATCAGCCCCAGCATTTT. V gene TRBV9 combines with J gene TRBJ1-5; no reliable D call. Germline V CDR1 and CDR2: SGDLS, YYNGEE. Trimming cost V 3 bases and J 0 bases, with 13 bases left between them. The length of the CDR3 is 16 residues.

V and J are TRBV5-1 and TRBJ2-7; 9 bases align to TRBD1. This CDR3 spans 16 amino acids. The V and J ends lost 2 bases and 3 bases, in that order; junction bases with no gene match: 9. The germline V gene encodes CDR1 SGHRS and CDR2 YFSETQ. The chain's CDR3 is CASSLRGGTGYYEQYF. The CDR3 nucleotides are TGCGCCAGCAGCTTACGGGGAGGGACAGGGTACTACGAGCAGTACTTC.

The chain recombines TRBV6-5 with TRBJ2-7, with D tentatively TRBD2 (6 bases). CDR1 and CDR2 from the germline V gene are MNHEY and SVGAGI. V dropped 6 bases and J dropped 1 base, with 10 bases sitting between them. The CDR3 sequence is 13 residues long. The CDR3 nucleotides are TGTGCCAGCAGGCGGGGACGGTCCTACGAGCAGTACTTC. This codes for CASRRGRSYEQYF.

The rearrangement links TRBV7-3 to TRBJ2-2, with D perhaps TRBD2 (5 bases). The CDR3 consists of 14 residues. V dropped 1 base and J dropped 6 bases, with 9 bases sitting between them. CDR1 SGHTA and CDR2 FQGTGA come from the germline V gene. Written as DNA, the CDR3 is TGTGCCAGCAGCTTAAAGAGGGATTCCGGGGAGCTGTTTTTT. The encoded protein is CASSLKRDSGELFF.

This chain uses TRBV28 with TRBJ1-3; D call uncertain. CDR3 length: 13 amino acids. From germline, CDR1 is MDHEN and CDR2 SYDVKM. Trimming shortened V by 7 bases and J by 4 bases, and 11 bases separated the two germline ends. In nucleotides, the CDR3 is TGTGCCAGCATTTTGCACATCGGAAACACCATATATTTT. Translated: CASILHIGNTIYF.

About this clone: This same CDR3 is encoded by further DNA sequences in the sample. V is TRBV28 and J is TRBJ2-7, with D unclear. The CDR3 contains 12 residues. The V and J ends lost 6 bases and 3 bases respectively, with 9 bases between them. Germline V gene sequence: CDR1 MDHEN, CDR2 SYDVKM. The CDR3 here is CASRGGVYEQYF. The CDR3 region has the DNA TGTGCCAGCAGGGGCGGCGTCTACGAGCAGTACTTC.

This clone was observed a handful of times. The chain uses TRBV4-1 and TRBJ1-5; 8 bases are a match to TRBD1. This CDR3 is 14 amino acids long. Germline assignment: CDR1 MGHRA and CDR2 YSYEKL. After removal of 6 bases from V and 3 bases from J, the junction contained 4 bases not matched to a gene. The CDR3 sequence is CASSRTGNNQPQHF. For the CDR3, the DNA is TGCGCCAGCAGTAGGACAGGGAACAATCAGCCCCAGCATTTT.

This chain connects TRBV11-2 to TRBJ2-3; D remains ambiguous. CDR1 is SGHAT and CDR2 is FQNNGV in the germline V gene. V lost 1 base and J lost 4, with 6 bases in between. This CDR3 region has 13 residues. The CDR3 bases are TGTGCCAGCAGCTTAGGAGAATCAGATACGCAGTATTTT. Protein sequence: CASSLGESDTQYF.

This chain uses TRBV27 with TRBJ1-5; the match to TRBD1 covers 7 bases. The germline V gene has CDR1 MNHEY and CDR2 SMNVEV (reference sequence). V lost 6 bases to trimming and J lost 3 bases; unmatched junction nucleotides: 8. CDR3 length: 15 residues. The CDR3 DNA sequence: TGTGCCAGCAGAAGGGGGACAGATTACAATCAGCCCCAGCATTTT. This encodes CASRRGTDYNQPQHF.

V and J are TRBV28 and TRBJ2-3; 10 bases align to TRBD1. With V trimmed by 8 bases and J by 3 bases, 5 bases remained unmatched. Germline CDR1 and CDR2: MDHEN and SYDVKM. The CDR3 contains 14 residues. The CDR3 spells CASWGQGMTDTQYF. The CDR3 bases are TGTGCCAGCTGGGGACAGGGGATGACAGATACGCAGTATTTT.

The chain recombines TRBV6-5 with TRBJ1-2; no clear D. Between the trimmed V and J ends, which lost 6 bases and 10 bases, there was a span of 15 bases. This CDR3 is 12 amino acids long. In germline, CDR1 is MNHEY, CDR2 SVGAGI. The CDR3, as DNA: TGTGCCAGCAGGAAAACCACGGGTGACTACACCTTC. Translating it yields CASRKTTGDYTF.

CDR3 DNA: TGCGCCAGCAGCCAAGGAGGGGAGGGGGAAAAACTGTTTTTT. It translates to CASSQGGEGEKLFF. The rearrangement links TRBV4-1 to TRBJ1-4, with D perhaps matching TRBD1 (5 bases). This CDR3 is built from 14 residues. The germline CDR1 and CDR2 sequences are MGHRA and YSYEKL. Trimming cost V 1 base and J 8 bases, with 11 bases left between them.

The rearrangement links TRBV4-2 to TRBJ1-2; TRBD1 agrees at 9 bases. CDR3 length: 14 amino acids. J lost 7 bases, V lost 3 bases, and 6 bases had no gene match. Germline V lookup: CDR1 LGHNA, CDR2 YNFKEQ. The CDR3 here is CASSQGQGEVGYTF. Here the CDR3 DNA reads TGTGCCAGCAGCCAGGGACAGGGAGAGGTTGGCTACACCTTC.

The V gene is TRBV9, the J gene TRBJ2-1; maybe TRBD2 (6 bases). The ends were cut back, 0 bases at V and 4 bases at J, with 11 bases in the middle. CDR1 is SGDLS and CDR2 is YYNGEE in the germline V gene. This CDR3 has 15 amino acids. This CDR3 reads CASSVEDRGYNEQFF. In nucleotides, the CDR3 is TGTGCCAGCAGCGTAGAGGACCGGGGGTACAATGAGCAGTTCTTC.

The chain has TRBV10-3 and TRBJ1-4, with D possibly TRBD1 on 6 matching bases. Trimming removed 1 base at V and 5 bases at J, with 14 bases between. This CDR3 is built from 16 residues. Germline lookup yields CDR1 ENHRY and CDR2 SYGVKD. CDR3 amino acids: CAISELGAGRNEKLFF. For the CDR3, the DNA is TGTGCCATCAGTGAGTTGGGGGCAGGGAGAAATGAAAAACTGTTTTTT.